Sequencing of this TCR beta chain was carried out in a study of breast tumors, draining lymph nodes, adjacent tissues. Study-level points and caveats: Tumor T cell lymph node origin was a supported hypothesis, not proven. Tumor repertoires ranked between lymph nodes and nontumor tissue in diversity, with V and J gene preferences. Luminal-like breast cancer showed significantly greater tumor-nontumor repertoire similarity than basal-like breast cancer did. The data were judged consistent with most tumor T cells coming from lymph node and expanding in tumor.

Germline CDR1 reads MNHGY; CDR2 reads SVAAGI. The V end was cut by 11 bases, the J end by 2 bases, with 19 bases between. The CDR3 runs 14 residues. This clonotype was recorded at least ten times. Its antigen is undetermined. TCRdb called the multiplex PCR reads again in MiXCR, with one record for every CDR3 protein. This table holds about 130,000 distinct CDR3 sequences, around 20% found once. The lymph nodes were axillary draining lymph nodes from breast cancer patients. Specimen: axillary lymph node tissue. The TCR sequence derives from a female donor with breast cancer. Some clones in this sample may be carry-over from other donors' samples. The chain links TRBV6-9 to TRBJ2-7; D gene unclear. CDR3 sequence reads: CAGPIGEKAYEQYF. The CDR3 coding sequence is TGTGCCGGACCAATCGGTGAAAAAGCCTACGAGCAGTACTTC.